This T cell receptor beta chain stems from a study of CD8 T cells in Susac syndrome. Germline CDR1 is SNHLY and CDR2 is FYNNEI. V lost 3 bases and J lost 2, with 17 bases in between. The CDR3 loop spans 17 amino acids. The authors reverse transcribed roughly 0.5 to 1 ug RNA with random hexamers. TCRdb analysed the immunoSEQ multiplex PCR reads with MiXCR anew, one entry per CDR3 protein. The table has some 200,000 distinct CDR3 sequences, around 90% seen once. The origin of this receptor is a human donor with multiple sclerosis. The sequenced sample consisted of CD8+ T cells from PBMCs. The chain carries TRBV2 and TRBJ2-1; D tentatively fits TRBD1 or TRBD2 (6 bases each). The CDR3 coding sequence is TGTGCCAGCAGTGATGCGGGGTTGGGGGCGACCTACAATGAGCAGTTCTTC. Translated, it gives CASSDAGLGATYNEQFF.